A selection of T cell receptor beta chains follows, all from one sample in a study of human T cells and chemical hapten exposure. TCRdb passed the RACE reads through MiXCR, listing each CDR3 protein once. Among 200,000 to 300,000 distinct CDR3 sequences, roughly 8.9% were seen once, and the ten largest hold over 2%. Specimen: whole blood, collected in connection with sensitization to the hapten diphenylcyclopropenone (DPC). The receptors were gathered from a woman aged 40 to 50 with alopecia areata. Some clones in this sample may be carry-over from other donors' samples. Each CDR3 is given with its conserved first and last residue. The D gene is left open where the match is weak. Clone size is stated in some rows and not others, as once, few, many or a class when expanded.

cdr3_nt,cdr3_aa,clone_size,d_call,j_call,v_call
TGCGCCAGCAGCCAAGATAGGGGAGACTACATGCCCTACGAGCAGTACTTC,CASSQDRGDYMPYEQYF,few,-,TRBJ2-7,TRBV4-3
TGCAGTGCTAGAGGGGGGCCACAAGAGACCCAGTACTTC,CSARGGPQETQYF,-,-,TRBJ2-5,TRBV20-1
TGTGCCAGCAGCCAAGACAGGGGGCATGAGCAGTTCTTC,CASSQDRGHEQFF,few,TRBD1,TRBJ2-1,TRBV3-1
TGCAGTGCTAGGACCAGTCTGAACACTGAAGCTTTCTTT,CSARTSLNTEAFF,-,-,TRBJ1-1,TRBV20-1
TGTGCCAGCAGCCAAGTGGACCTCGGGTCTAACACCGGGGAGCTGTTTTTT,CASSQVDLGSNTGELFF,few,-,TRBJ2-2,TRBV4-2
TGTGCCAGCAGTTCGCGGGGGGTGAGCGCTTACAATGAGCAGTTCTTC,CASSSRGVSAYNEQFF,-,TRBD2,TRBJ2-1,TRBV27
TGCAGTGCTAACGGCAATGAGCAGTTCTTC,CSANGNEQFF,-,-,TRBJ2-1,TRBV20-1
TGTGCCAGCAGTTACTCTAATAGCCCCGAAGATACGCAGTATTTT,CASSYSNSPEDTQYF,-,-,TRBJ2-3,TRBV6-2/TRBV6-3
TGTGCCAGCAGTTCTAGCGGGAGGGCCATCTACGAGCAGTACTTC,CASSSSGRAIYEQYF,-,TRBD2,TRBJ2-7,TRBV28
TGTGCCAGCAGCGCCGCAGTACGAACAACCTACGAGCAGTACTTC,CASSAAVRTTYEQYF,few,-,TRBJ2-7,TRBV7-6
TGCAGCGTTGAAGACGGGCGGGAGCAGTACTTC,CSVEDGREQYF,-,-,TRBJ2-7,TRBV29-1
TGTGCCAGCAGTGAAGTGGGGGGCACCAATCAGCCCCAGCATTTT,CASSEVGGTNQPQHF,-,-,TRBJ1-5,TRBV6-1
TGTGCCAGCAGCTCCCGGGACAGGCGAGATACGCAGTATTTT,CASSSRDRRDTQYF,-,TRBD1,TRBJ2-3,TRBV7-2
TGTGCCAGCAGCATGACACCTTCTAACTATGGCTACACCTTC,CASSMTPSNYGYTF,-,-,TRBJ1-2,TRBV7-3
TGCGCCAGCAGCCTGACAGGGGTTAGCACAGATACGCAGTATTTT,CASSLTGVSTDTQYF,many,TRBD1,TRBJ2-3,TRBV4-3
TGTGCCAGCAGCGTATCCGGCAGCCCCACTGAAGCTTTCTTT,CASSVSGSPTEAFF,many,-,TRBJ1-1,TRBV9
TGTGCCAGCAGCCAGACAGAGGTTACTACGCAGTATTTT,CASSQTEVTTQYF,many,-,TRBJ2-3,TRBV7-2
TGTGCCAGCAGTGTCGGGGGGACCGGGGAGCTGTTTTTT,CASSVGGTGELFF,many,TRBD2,TRBJ2-2,TRBV9
TGCAGTGCTAGGGAACAGGGATGGGCCAACGTCCTGACTTTC,CSAREQGWANVLTF,few,-,TRBJ2-6,TRBV20-1
TGTGCCAGCAGTTGGGACTCCCCCGGGGAGCTGTTTTTT,CASSWDSPGELFF,few,-,TRBJ2-2,TRBV12-3/TRBV12-4
TGCGCCAGCAGCCTGGGACTAGCGGGAGGGCCCAGTGAGCAGTTCTTC,CASSLGLAGGPSEQFF,few,TRBD2,TRBJ2-1,TRBV4-3
TGTGCCAGCAGCCCCGGATGGGCCACAGATACGCAGTATTTT,CASSPGWATDTQYF,many,-,TRBJ2-3,TRBV7-3
TGTGCCAGCTCACCCGCACCTACCTACGAGCAGTACTTC,CASSPAPTYEQYF,-,-,TRBJ2-7,TRBV18
TGCAGTGCTAGAGATTTCATGTACGAGCAGTACTTC,CSARDFMYEQYF,many,-,TRBJ2-7,TRBV20-1
TGTGCCAGCAGTTTATGGGGGCGTAGCAATCAGCCCCAGCATTTT,CASSLWGRSNQPQHF,-,-,TRBJ1-5,TRBV12-3/TRBV12-4
TGTGCCAGCAGTTCCCCGGACAGGGGGTACGCAGATACGCAGTATTTT,CASSSPDRGYADTQYF,few,TRBD1,TRBJ2-3,TRBV2
TGTGCCAGCAGCTTAGCGGTACTAGCGGGATGGTCAGATACGCAGTATTTT,CASSLAVLAGWSDTQYF,few,TRBD2,TRBJ2-3,TRBV11-1
TGTGCCAGCAGCCCGCTAAGGGACAGAAAAGGGACTGAAGCTTTCTTT,CASSPLRDRKGTEAFF,-,TRBD1,TRBJ1-1,TRBV14
TGCAGCGTTTATAGCAGGGCATCAGCGGCCCAGTACTTC,CSVYSRASAAQYF,many,-,TRBJ2-5,TRBV29-1
TGTGCCAGCAGTTTGCCAGGGACGGTGTCTTTCTTT,CASSLPGTVSFF,once,-,TRBJ1-1,TRBV28
TGTGCCAGCAGCCCCCGACAACTCCAAGAGACCCAGTACTTC,CASSPRQLQETQYF,-,-,TRBJ2-5,TRBV7-2
TGTGCCATCAGTGAGGAAGTTTTGAACACTGAAGCTTTCTTT,CAISEEVLNTEAFF,-,-,TRBJ1-1,TRBV10-3